The 27 T cell receptor beta chains reported below all come from one sample, sequenced in a study of blood T cell repertoires in COVID-19. Generated by immunoSEQ multiplex PCR, the TCRdb table keeps only in-frame clones and is missing some. This sample has more than 110,000 clones, with about 80% found just once. Material for sequencing was peripheral blood. The receptors shown here come from a man in his sixties with acute or convalescent COVID-19.

This clone was seen once. The CDR3 sequence: CASSPSPATEGGYTF. CDR3 DNA: TGCGCCAGCAGCCCCAGTCCCGCTACCGAGGGAGGCTACACCTTC. V usage is TRBV4-3 and J usage is TRBJ1-2; no clear D gene. Germline values: CDR1 LGHNA, CDR2 YSLEER. The CDR3 contains 15 residues. V was trimmed by 4 bases and J by 8 bases, leaving 20 bases between them.

V is TRBV7-9 and J is TRBJ1-5; a weak D match, TRBD1 (5 bases). This CDR3 has 15 residues. Germline V gene sequence: CDR1 SEHNR, CDR2 FQNEAQ (reference sequence). Trimming shortened V by 1 base and J by 2 bases, and 9 bases separated the two germline ends. The CDR3 sequence: CASSLDGGGNQPQHF. CDR3 DNA sequence: TGTGCCAGCAGCTTAGATGGGGGGGGCAATCAGCCCCAGCATTTT.

The J gene is TRBJ2-5, the V gene TRBV9, with D possibly being TRBD1 (5 bases). The V gene lost 1 base and the J gene lost 4 bases, with 8 bases spanning the gap. The germline V gene has CDR1 SGDLS and CDR2 YYNGEE. The CDR3 totals 13 residues. The CDR3 region is CASSVNQGETQYF. The CDR3 DNA sequence: TGTGCCAGCAGCGTAAACCAGGGAGAGACCCAGTACTTC.

The chain combines TRBV28 with TRBJ2-3; D unclear. V was pared by 3 bases and J by 1 base, with 11 bases between. The CDR3 length is 15 residues. Germline V lookup: CDR1 MDHEN, CDR2 SYDVKM. The CDR3 region is CASSFGALGTDTQYF. In DNA, the CDR3 is TGTGCCAGCAGTTTCGGTGCGCTGGGCACAGATACGCAGTATTTT.

This chain uses TRBV10-3 with TRBJ2-7; 9 nucleotides agree with TRBD1. V lost 4 bases, J lost 5 bases, and 6 bases stayed unmatched. The CDR3 sequence is 14 residues long. Germline V lookup: CDR1 ENHRY, CDR2 SYGVKD. The CDR3 sequence is CAISGGTGYDEQYF. DNA for the CDR3: TGTGCCATCAGTGGGGGGACAGGGTACGACGAGCAGTACTTC.

This clone was found a few times. The rearrangement links TRBV6-6 to TRBJ1-5; no clear D gene. The CDR3 is 13 amino acids. Trimming shortened V by 6 bases and J by 1 base, and 7 bases separated the two germline ends. The germline gives CDR1 MNHNY, CDR2 SVGAGI (reference sequence). The CDR3 sequence: CASRPTSNQPQHF. In DNA, the CDR3 is TGTGCCAGCAGACCGACAAGCAATCAGCCCCAGCATTTT.

The chain joins TRBV7-3 to TRBJ2-5; the match to TRBD2 covers 7 bases. The germline CDR1 and CDR2 sequences are SGHTA and FQGTGA. The CDR3 extends over 13 amino acids. Trimming cost V 2 bases and J 3 bases; bases outside gene matches: 0. Here the CDR3 DNA reads TGTGCCAGCAGCTTAGGGGGGGAAGAGACCCAGTACTTC. Translating it yields CASSLGGEETQYF.

The rearrangement joins TRBV18 to TRBJ1-2; possible D gene TRBD1, 5 bases. Trimming pared 1 base from V and 4 bases from J, leaving 16 bases between. CDR3 length equals 16 residues. CDR1 KGHSH and CDR2 LQKENI come from the germline V gene. The CDR3 sequence: CASSPRGDRYIYGYTF. In DNA form, the CDR3 reads TGTGCCAGCTCACCACGCGGGGACCGTTACATCTATGGCTACACCTTC.

The gene calls are TRBV19 and TRBJ1-5, with a tentative D call TRBD1 (5 bases). The CDR3 is 15 residues long. Per the germline V gene, CDR1 is LNHDA and CDR2 is SQIVND (reference sequence). V was pared by 6 bases and J by 0 bases, with 12 bases between. The CDR3 nucleotides read TGTGCCAGTAGGATGGGACTTTATAGCAATCAGCCCCAGCATTTT. Its translation: CASRMGLYSNQPQHF. The whole variable domain, filled in from reference TRBV19 and TRBJ1-5, reads DGGITQSPKYLFRKEGQNVTLSCEQNLNHDAMYWYRQDPGQGLRLIYYSQIVNDFQKGDIAEGYSVSREKKESFPLTVTSAQKNPTAFYLCASRMGLYSNQPQHFGDGTRLSIL.

The V call is TRBV28, the J call TRBJ2-7, with a weak D call TRBD1 (5 bases). Germline V CDR1 and CDR2: MDHEN, SYDVKM. This CDR3 is built from 16 residues. V shed 5 bases and J shed 2 bases, with 19 bases lying between them. The CDR3 sequence: CASSRTPKGYTYEQYF. The DNA for the CDR3 is TGTGCCAGCAGTCGAACCCCCAAGGGGTATACCTACGAGCAGTACTTC.

This clone occurred a few times. This sequence joins TRBV14 and TRBJ2-2; D is perhaps TRBD1 (6 bases). This CDR3 has 14 residues. Trimming shortened V by 6 bases and J by 4 bases, and 12 bases separated the two germline ends. Looked up from germline, CDR1 is SGHDN and CDR2 is FVKESK. The CDR3 region is CASSQRQVTGELFF. The CDR3 DNA is TGTGCCAGCAGTCAGCGACAGGTCACCGGGGAGCTGTTTTTT.

In DNA form, the CDR3 reads TGTGCCAGCAGCCAAACCCTGAGGAGGTCCAATCAGCCCCAGCATTTT. Its protein product is CASSQTLRRSNQPQHF. V usage is TRBV6-6 and J usage is TRBJ1-5; D gene unclear. This CDR3 comprises 16 residues. The V and J ends lost 6 bases and 3 bases respectively, with 18 bases between them. Germline V CDR1 and CDR2: MNHNY, SVGAGI (reference sequence).

The gene calls are TRBV6-5 and TRBJ1-6; the D is unclear. The CDR3 runs to 13 residues. Germline V gene lookup returns CDR1 MNHEY and CDR2 SVGAGI. V lost 6 bases to trimming and J lost 8 bases, with 11 bases between them. Written as DNA, the CDR3 is TGTGCCAGCAGGGAGGCCCTCGATTCACCCCTCCACTTT. Its translation: CASREALDSPLHF.

The chain carries TRBV29-1 and TRBJ1-2; tentatively, D is TRBD1 (5 bases). Germline V CDR1 and CDR2: SQVTM, ANQGSEA. The CDR3 consists of 12 residues. Trimming took off 4 bases at V and 11 bases at J, with 17 bases between the two ends. CDR3 nucleotide sequence: TGCAGCGTTGGGGAGGTCCTGGGACGTTACACCTTC. Translation gives CSVGEVLGRYTF.

The chain couples TRBV29-1 to TRBJ2-1; D may be TRBD2 (7 bases). V lost 2 bases and J lost 3, with 23 bases in between. The CDR3 contains 18 residues. Germline V lookup: CDR1 SQVTM, CDR2 ANQGSEA. Here the CDR3 DNA reads TGCAGCGTTGAATCGGGGGCCCGGCGGGAGCGGGTCTACAATGAGCAGTTCTTC. Translated: CSVESGARRERVYNEQFF.

This clone has just one count. The rearrangement uses TRBV12-1 and TRBJ2-5; TRBD1 reflects the table's D call only, with no check against the DNA. TRBV12-1 is deemed a pseudogene. The CDR3 extends over 15 amino acids. This CDR3 reads CASSFPGAGIETQYF. In DNA, the CDR3 is TGTGCCAGCAGCTTTCCTGGGGCAGGAATTGAGACCCAGTACTTC.

There are a few counts of this clone. The chain couples TRBV29-1 to TRBJ1-4; a weak D match, TRBD1 (6 bases). The CDR3 has 15 amino acids. V was trimmed by 3 bases and J by 7 bases, leaving 18 bases between them. Looked up from germline, CDR1 is SQVTM and CDR2 is ANQGSEA. The CDR3 protein is CSVEPPGTLGEKLFF. CDR3 bases: TGCAGCGTTGAGCCGCCCGGGACACTTGGTGAAAAACTGTTTTTT.

The chain joins TRBV7-3 to TRBJ2-5, with a tentative D call TRBD1 (5 bases). Germline loops: CDR1 SGHTA, CDR2 FQGTGA. This CDR3 has 13 residues. Trimming shortened V by 5 bases and J by 4 bases, and 11 bases separated the two germline ends. The CDR3 bases are TGTGCCAGCAGCCAAAGCACAGGAGAGACCCAGTACTTC. As protein: CASSQSTGETQYF.

The V gene is TRBV7-3, the J gene TRBJ2-1, with 8 bases fitting TRBD2. The CDR3 consists of 14 residues. CDR1 and CDR2 from the germline V gene are SGHTA and FQGTGA. V shed 3 bases, J shed 4 bases, and the junction held 2 bases outside the gene matches. The CDR3 is CASSLGTRYNEQFF. As DNA, the CDR3 is TGTGCCAGCAGCTTGGGGACTAGATACAATGAGCAGTTCTTC.

In the case of this clone: The junction does not match germline at one end; this may be a read error. V and J are TRBV9 and TRBJ1-1; D call uncertain. Per germline, CDR1 SGDLS and CDR2 YYNGEE. This CDR3 comprises 15 residues. In DNA, the CDR3 is TGTGCCGGCAGCGTAGAGGGAGCATCGGGATTTGAAGCTTTCTTT. This sequence encodes CAGSVEGASGFEAFF.

This clone appeared a single time. V is TRBV6-5 and J is TRBJ1-2; no definite D call. Germline lookup yields CDR1 MNHEY and CDR2 SVGAGI. Deletions cut 4 bases from V and 8 bases from J, with 11 bases between. This CDR3 is built from 12 residues. CDR3 sequence reads: CASSSFLSGYTF. For the CDR3, the DNA is TGTGCCAGCAGTTCTTTCTTGAGCGGCTACACCTTC.

The V call is TRBV7-2, the J call TRBJ1-2; unclear D gene. Trimming removed 5 bases from V and 0 bases from J, with 13 bases in between. Per germline, CDR1 SGHTA and CDR2 FQGNSA. The CDR3 runs 15 residues. The CDR3, as DNA: TGTGCCAGCAGCCAACTCCTCACTGCTAACTATGGCTACACCTTC. Encoded protein: CASSQLLTANYGYTF.

The CDR3 reads CASRPQGASNTEAFF. The CDR3 DNA reads TGTGCCAGCAGACCGCAGGGGGCATCAAACACTGAAGCTTTCTTT. The genes are TRBV28 and TRBJ1-1; 8 nucleotides line up with TRBD1. With V trimmed by 6 bases and J by 2 bases, 8 bases remained unmatched. Germline V gene sequence: CDR1 MDHEN, CDR2 SYDVKM. CDR3 length: 15 amino acids. Using reference TRBV28 and TRBJ1-1 for the parts outside the CDR3, the full variable domain is DVKVTQSSRYLVKRTGEKVFLECVQDMDHENMFWYRQDPGLGLRLIYFSYDVKMKEKGDIPEGYSVSREKKERFSLILESASTNQTSMYLCASRPQGASNTEAFFGQGTRLTVV.

This clone was detected only a few times. V usage is TRBV25-1 and J usage is TRBJ1-5; 7 positions agree with TRBD1. V lost 6 bases and J lost 0; bases outside the gene matches: 14. From germline, CDR1 is MGHDK and CDR2 SYGVNS. CDR3 length: 18 amino acids. The CDR3 loop reads CASRVQGHRNNSNQPQHF. The DNA of the CDR3 is TGTGCCAGCAGAGTACAGGGGCACCGAAATAATAGCAATCAGCCCCAGCATTTT.

The count of this clone is one. J is TRBJ1-5 and V is TRBV6-1; 7 bases line up with TRBD1. The germline CDR1 and CDR2 sequences are MNHNS and SASEGT. The CDR3 loop spans 14 amino acids. With 2 bases clipped from V and 4 bases from J, the junction kept 2 bases outside the gene matches. The CDR3 sequence is CASSEIQGNQPQHF. The CDR3 nucleotides are TGTGCCAGCAGTGAAATACAGGGGAATCAGCCCCAGCATTTT.

This sequence joins TRBV6-2 or TRBV6-3 and TRBJ2-7; D might be TRBD2 (6 bases). CDR3 size: 11 residues. V was cut by 5 bases and J by 7 bases, with 9 bases left in between. Germline-derived CDR1 and CDR2 are MNHEY and SVGEGT. CDR3 region: CASSNGGEQYF. CDR3 coding DNA: TGTGCCAGCAGTAACGGAGGGGAGCAGTACTTC.

This clone turned up a few times. The gene calls are TRBV27 and TRBJ2-7; a possible D gene is TRBD2 (7 bases). In germline, CDR1 is MNHEY, CDR2 SMNVEV (reference sequence). The CDR3 has 15 residues. V lost 6 bases and J 3 bases, leaving 18 bases between the germline ends. The CDR3 region is CASRGGRERGYEQYF. CDR3 nucleotide sequence: TGTGCCAGCAGGGGGGGGCGGGAAAGAGGCTACGAGCAGTACTTC.